This T cell receptor beta chain was captured in a study of Graves' ophthalmopathy and Graves' hyperthyroidism (dated by TCRdb to 2016 to 2019). Turning to the overall study: Hyperthyroidism was defined as stable when no progression to ophthalmopathy occurred within 18 months of follow-up. To tell Graves' ophthalmopathy apart from Graves' hyperthyroidism, and to predict which patients would progress to ophthalmopathy, the study relied on TCR beta repertoire signatures. In total, under 150 blood samples were TCR-sequenced: some 43 ophthalmopathy, under 80 hyperthyroidism and some 17 hyperthyroidism-to-ophthalmopathy patients. A discovery set of 95 to 100 patients (about 45 ophthalmopathy, some 58 stable hyperthyroidism) was enrolled to explore V-J signatures distinguishing ophthalmopathy from hyperthyroidism. An independent validation cohort was composed of fewer than 20 hyperthyroidism patients and 15 to 17 patients who later progressed from hyperthyroidism to ophthalmopathy. T-cell repertoires of thyroid tissue and blood were compared in a handful of hyperthyroidism patients. After sampling, hyperthyroidism patients received methimazole starting at 30 mg daily, and ophthalmopathy patients received high-dose intravenous methylprednisolone.

Hyperthyroidism patients were newly diagnosed, with disease duration under 2 months, and aged 18 to 65 years. Anyone with other autoimmune diseases, uncontrolled infections, pregnancy or lactation was excluded from the study. Clinical symptoms, serum thyroxine, TRAb, thyroid ultrasound and orbital computed tomography formed the basis of the diagnosis. Total RNA was extracted using Trizol reagent, and RNA quality was checked on an Agilent 2100 Bioanalyzer. The sample holds many counts of this clonotype. It has no known antigen specificity. Base qualities were left out, and no much larger clone turns up one base away. The CDR1 and CDR2 encoded by the germline V gene are SGHVS and FNYEAQ. Measured from the cysteine to the phenylalanine, the CDR3 is 14 residues long. The DNA shown is the 42-base CDR3, in frame from base 1. V is trimmed back by 5 bases and J by 4 bases, and the junction contains 6 bases that no gene match accounts for.

For repertoire sequencing, the TCR beta CDR3 regions were amplified from RNA transcripts. The first round was an RT-PCR using HTBI primers with the Qiagen OneStep RT-PCR kit, and this first round was followed by a second-round multiplex PCR, then size selection and purification. Libraries were sequenced paired-end with 100 bp reads on an Illumina HiSeq2000. The source study handled its data this way. SOAPnuke was used to process the reads, removing any read that contained adapters or uncalled bases, had a mean Phred below 15, or lacked an exact match to the constant primer or identifier. COPE v1.2.5 was used to merge the high-quality paired reads. Each unique nucleotide sequence was defined as a clonotype, and clonotypes were aligned to IMGT TRB V, D and J references with MiTCR v1.1. The analysis was limited to V-J combinations with a frequency above 0.0001, which together covered approximately 99% of repertoires. A TCR clonal expansion and chaos score per V-J combination was defined as the ratio of F50 clonal expansion to chaos observed in the TCRdist matrix. Features were reduced by Welch's t-statistics and random forest to roughly 14 V-J combinations, which fed a naive Bayes classifier. The similarity between thyroid and blood repertoires was quantified using the Morisita-Horn index. TCRdb ran its own pipeline on the public reads, namely fastp trimming at Q25 and MiXCR clone calling, and kept in-frame beta chains. Identical CDR3 protein sequences are pooled into one entry, listed with their most common genes and DNA. TCRdb, not the original authors, processed these V and J calls. In all, the sample holds about 600,000 distinct CDR3 sequences, and about two fifths of those were seen once. About 4% of the sample is in the top ten clones.

Overall results and qualifications from the work: Among expanded thyroid clonotypes with frequency above 0.001, most also showed up in blood, which suggests that blood repertoires may reflect the thyroid immune response. In validation, the model predicted ophthalmopathy progression with 55% to 71% sensitivity and roughly 72% specificity; 12 predicted patients were CT-confirmed with GO in a median of about 6.1 months. In cross-validation, the 13-signature model distinguished ophthalmopathy from stable hyperthyroidism with less than 90% sensitivity and approximately 81% specificity, while in the test set the corresponding values were approximately 79% and 70%. No statistical method was used to predetermine the sample size, and group allocation was not hidden from the investigators.

The specimen sequenced was peripheral blood or thyroid tissue (not recorded which). The receptor comes from an adult man with Graves' hyperthyroidism. This chain is built from TRBV7-6 and TRBJ1-1, with 8 bases aligning to TRBD1. CDR3 reads: CASSPSTGGTEAFF. The nucleotides are TGTGCCAGCAGCCCCTCTACAGGGGGCACTGAAGCTTTCTTT.